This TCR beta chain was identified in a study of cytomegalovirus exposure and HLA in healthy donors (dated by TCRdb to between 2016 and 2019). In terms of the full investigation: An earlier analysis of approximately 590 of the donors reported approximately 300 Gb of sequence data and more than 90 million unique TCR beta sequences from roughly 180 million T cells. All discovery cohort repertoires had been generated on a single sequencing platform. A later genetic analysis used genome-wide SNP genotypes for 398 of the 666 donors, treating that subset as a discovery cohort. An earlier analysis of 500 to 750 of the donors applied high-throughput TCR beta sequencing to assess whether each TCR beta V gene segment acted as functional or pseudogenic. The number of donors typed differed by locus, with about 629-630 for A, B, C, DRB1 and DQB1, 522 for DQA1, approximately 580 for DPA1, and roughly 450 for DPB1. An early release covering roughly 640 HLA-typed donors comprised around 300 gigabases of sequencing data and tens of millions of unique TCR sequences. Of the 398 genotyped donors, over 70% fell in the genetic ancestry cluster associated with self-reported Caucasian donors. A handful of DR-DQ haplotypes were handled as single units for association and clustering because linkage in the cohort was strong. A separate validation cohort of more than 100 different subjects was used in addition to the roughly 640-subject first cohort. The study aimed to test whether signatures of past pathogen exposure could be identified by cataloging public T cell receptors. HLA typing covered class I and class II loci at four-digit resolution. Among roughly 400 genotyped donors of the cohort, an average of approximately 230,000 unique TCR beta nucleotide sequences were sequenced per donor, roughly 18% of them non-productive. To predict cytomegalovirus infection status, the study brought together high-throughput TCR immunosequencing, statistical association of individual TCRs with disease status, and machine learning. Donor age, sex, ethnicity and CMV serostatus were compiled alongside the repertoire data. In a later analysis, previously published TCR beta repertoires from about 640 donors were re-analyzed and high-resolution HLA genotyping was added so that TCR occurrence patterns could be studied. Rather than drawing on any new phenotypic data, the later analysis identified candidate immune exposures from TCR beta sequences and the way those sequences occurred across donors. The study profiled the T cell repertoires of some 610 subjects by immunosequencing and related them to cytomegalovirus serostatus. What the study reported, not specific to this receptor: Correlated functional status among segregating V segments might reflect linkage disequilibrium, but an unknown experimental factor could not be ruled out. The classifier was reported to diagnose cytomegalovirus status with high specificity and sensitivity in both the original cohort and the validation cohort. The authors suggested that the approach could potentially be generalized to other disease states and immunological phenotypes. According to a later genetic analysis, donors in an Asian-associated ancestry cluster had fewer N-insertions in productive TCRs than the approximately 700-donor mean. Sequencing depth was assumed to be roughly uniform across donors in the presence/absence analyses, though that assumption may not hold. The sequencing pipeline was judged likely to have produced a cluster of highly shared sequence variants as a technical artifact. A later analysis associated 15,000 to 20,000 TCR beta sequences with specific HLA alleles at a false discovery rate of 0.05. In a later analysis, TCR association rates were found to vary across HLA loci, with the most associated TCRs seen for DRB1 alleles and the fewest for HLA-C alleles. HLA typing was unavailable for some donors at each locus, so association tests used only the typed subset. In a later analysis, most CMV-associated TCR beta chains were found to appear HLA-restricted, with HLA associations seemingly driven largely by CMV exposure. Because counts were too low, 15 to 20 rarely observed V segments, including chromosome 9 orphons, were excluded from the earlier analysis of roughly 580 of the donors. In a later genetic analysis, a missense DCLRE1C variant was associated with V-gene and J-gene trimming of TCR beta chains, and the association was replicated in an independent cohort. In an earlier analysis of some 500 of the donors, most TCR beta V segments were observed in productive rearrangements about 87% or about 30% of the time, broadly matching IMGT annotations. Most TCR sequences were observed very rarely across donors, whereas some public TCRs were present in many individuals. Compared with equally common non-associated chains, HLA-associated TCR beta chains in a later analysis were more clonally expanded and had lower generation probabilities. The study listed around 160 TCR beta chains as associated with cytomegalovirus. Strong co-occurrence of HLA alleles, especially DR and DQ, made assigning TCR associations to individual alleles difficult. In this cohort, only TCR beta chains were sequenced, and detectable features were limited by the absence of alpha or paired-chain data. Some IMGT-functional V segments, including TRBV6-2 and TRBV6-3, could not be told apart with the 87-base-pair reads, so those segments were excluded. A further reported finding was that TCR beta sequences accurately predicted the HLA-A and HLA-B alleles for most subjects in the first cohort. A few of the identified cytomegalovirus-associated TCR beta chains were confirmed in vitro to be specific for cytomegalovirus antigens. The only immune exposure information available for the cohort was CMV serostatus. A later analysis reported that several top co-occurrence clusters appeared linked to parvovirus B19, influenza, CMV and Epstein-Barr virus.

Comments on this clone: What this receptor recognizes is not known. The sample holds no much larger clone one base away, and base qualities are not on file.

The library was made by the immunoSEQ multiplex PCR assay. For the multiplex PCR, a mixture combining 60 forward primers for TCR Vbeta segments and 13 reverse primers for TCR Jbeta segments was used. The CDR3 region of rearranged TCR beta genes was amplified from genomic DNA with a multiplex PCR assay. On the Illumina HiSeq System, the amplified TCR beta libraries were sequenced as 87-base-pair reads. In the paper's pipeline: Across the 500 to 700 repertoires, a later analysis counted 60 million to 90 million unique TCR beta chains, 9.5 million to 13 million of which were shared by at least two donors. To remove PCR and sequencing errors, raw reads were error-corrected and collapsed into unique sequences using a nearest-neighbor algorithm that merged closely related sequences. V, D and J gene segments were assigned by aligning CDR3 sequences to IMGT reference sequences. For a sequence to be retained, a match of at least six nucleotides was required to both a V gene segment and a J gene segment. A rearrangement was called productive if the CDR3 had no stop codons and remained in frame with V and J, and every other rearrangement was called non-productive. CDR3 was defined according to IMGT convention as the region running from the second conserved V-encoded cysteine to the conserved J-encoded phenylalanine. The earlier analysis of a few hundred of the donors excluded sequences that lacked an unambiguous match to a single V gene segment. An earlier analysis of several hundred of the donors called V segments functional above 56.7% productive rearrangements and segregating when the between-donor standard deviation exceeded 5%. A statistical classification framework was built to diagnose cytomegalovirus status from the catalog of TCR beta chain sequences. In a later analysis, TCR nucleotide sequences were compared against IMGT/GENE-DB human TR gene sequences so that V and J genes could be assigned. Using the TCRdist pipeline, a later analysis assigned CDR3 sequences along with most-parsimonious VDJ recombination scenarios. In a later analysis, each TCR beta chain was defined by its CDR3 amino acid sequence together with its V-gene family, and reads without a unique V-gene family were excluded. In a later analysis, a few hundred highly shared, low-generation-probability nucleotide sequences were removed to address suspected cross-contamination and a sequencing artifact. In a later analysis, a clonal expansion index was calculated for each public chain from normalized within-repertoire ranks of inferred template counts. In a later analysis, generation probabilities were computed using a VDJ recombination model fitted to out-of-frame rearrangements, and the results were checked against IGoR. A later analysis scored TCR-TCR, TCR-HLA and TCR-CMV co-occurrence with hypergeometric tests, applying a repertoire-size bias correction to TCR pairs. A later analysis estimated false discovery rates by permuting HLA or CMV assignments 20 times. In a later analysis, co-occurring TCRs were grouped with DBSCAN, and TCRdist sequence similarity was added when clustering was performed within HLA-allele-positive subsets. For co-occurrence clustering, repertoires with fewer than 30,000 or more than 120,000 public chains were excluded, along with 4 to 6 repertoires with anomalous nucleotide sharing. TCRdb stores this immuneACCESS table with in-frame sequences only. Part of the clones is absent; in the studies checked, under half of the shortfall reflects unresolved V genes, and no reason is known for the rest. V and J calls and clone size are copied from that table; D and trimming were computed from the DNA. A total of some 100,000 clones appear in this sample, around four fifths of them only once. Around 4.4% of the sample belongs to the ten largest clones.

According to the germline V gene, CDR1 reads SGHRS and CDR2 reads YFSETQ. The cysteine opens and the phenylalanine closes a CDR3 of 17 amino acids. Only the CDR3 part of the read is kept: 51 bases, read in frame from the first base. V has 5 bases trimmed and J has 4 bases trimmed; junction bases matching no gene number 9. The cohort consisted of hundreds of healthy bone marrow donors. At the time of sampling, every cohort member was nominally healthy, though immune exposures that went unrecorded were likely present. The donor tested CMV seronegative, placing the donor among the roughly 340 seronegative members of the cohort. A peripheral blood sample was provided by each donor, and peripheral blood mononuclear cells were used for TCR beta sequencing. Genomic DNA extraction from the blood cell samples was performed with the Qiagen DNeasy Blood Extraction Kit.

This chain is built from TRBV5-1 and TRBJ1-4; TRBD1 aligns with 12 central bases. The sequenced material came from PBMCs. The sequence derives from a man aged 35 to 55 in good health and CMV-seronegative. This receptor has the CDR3 CASRAGTGGVGNEKLFF. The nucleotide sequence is TGCGCCAGCAGGGCCGGGACAGGGGGCGTGGGTAATGAAAAACTGTTTTTT.